The entry that follows covers one T cell receptor beta chain sequence. The data were taken from a study of spatial heterogeneity in lung cancer. Study as a whole: The donor population consisted of 72 patients with untreated, early-stage non-small cell lung cancer. Where they were available, follow-up PBMC samples were sequenced, at a median of about 2 years after resection. Alpha-chain sequences were consistently detected less often than beta-chain sequences.

Each TCR cDNA molecule bore a unique molecular identifier. TCRdb recomputed calls from the 5' RACE reads with MiXCR, one row per CDR3 protein. This table holds 110,000 or so distinct CDR3 sequences, 10% to 14% found once. Sample time point: blood at routine non-recurrence follow-up after resection. This TCR was sampled from a female donor with early-stage non-small cell lung cancer. The sample in question was PBMCs, obtained at follow-up.

The CDR3 nucleotides are TGTGCCAGCACCGGGACAGGGGAAGCCCGCTCCTACGAGCAGTACTTC. Its translation: CASTGTGEARSYEQYF. The rearrangement links TRBV7-9 to TRBJ2-7, with 10 nucleotides matching TRBD1. Germline V gene data show CDR1 as SEHNR and CDR2 as FQNEAQ (reference sequence). The junction had 9 bases not matched to a gene; V was cut back by 7 bases and J by 0 bases. CDR3 size: 16 residues.